These T cell receptor beta chains were read from a single sample in a study of shared clonotypes between healthy human individuals. Libraries were prepared by immunoSEQ multiplex PCR; TCRdb keeps only in-frame clonotypes and omits some of them. Of about 1.5 million clones in the sample, approximately 98% were seen once. Sequenced input: naive CD4+ T cells sorted from blood. The receptor source for this set is a man aged 25-45 years in good health. Each CDR3 is given with its conserved first and last residue. The order of the fields is V gene, clone size, D gene, J gene, CDR3 protein, CDR3 DNA. A D gene is named only where the DNA matches it firmly. The size entry is marked missing in some rows and otherwise reads once, few, many or a size class.

TRBV11-2	-	TRBD1	TRBJ1-2	CASSPGQGLGVYGYTF	TGTGCCAGCAGCCCCGGACAGGGTTTGGGAGTCTATGGCTACACCTTC
TRBV27	-	-	TRBJ2-2	CASTSWRDLPPNTGELFF	TGTGCCAGCACCAGTTGGAGGGACCTACCTCCGAACACCGGGGAGCTGTTTTTT
TRBV9	-	TRBD1	TRBJ2-7	CASAGQGNEQYF	TGTGCCAGCGCTGGACAGGGGAACGAGCAGTACTTC
TRBV20-1	-	-	TRBJ1-5	CSAGRQPQHF	TGCAGTGCGGGTAGGCAGCCCCAGCATTTT
TRBV5-4	-	TRBD2	TRBJ2-1	CASSSGLAGEHRGVNEQFF	TGTGCCAGCAGCTCGGGACTAGCGGGAGAGCATCGGGGAGTCAATGAGCAGTTCTTC
TRBV2	-	-	TRBJ1-2	CASSIKTGSWHGYTF	TGTGCCAGCAGTATTAAAACAGGGAGTTGGCATGGCTACACCTTC
TRBV28	-	-	TRBJ2-7	CASSPTSYEQYF	TGTGCCAGCAGTCCCACTAGCTACGAGCAGTACTTC
TRBV11-3	-	TRBD2	TRBJ2-3	CASSSILAGGSTDTQYF	TGTGCCAGCAGCTCGATTCTAGCGGGAGGAAGCACAGATACGCAGTATTTT
TRBV5-4	-	TRBD1	TRBJ2-1	CASSVQGGSYNEQFF	TGTGCCAGCAGCGTACAGGGGGGCTCCTACAATGAGCAGTTCTTC
TRBV5-1	-	-	TRBJ1-2	CASSLGAGTSNYGYTF	TGCGCCAGCAGCTTGGGGGCCGGGACGTCGAATTATGGCTACACCTTC
TRBV10-3	-	-	TRBJ2-7	CAISESSYKIYEQYF	TGTGCCATCAGTGAGTCGAGCTACAAGATATACGAGCAGTACTTC
TRBV7-8	-	TRBD2	TRBJ2-1	CASSVTSDNEQFF	TGTGCCAGCAGCGTCACTAGCGACAATGAGCAGTTCTTC
TRBV5-1	-	-	TRBJ1-1	CASSSKTAGHSTEAFF	TGCGCCAGCAGCTCAAAAACTGCGGGACACAGCACTGAAGCTTTCTTT
TRBV7-2	-	TRBD2	TRBJ2-3	CASSFMAGGGPDTQYF	TGTGCCAGCAGCTTCATGGCGGGAGGAGGACCAGATACGCAGTATTTT
TRBV2	once	-	TRBJ1-3	CASSPGLGKKYF	TGTGCCAGCAGTCCCGGACTTGGAAAGAAATATTTT
TRBV18	-	TRBD2	TRBJ2-1	CASSPVLAGHNEQFF	TGTGCCAGCTCACCGGTACTAGCGGGCCACAATGAGCAGTTCTTC
TRBV7-9	-	TRBD1	TRBJ2-5	CASSLASGGAETQYF	TGTGCCAGCAGCTTAGCGTCAGGGGGCGCAGAGACCCAGTACTTC
TRBV6-6	-	TRBD2	TRBJ2-7	CASSYPTSGTYEQYF	TGTGCCAGCAGTTACCCGACTAGCGGTACCTACGAGCAGTACTTC
TRBV28	-	TRBD2	TRBJ2-7	CASSLDWGTSYEQYF	TGTGCCAGCAGTCTAGATTGGGGGACTAGCTACGAGCAGTACTTC
TRBV7-2	-	TRBD2	TRBJ2-1	CASSLLLAGGYNEQFF	TGTGCCAGCAGCCTATTACTAGCGGGAGGGTACAATGAGCAGTTCTTC
TRBV4-1	-	TRBD2	TRBJ2-6	CASSQVGGRDSGANVLTF	TGCGCCAGCAGCCAAGTTGGCGGGAGGGACTCTGGGGCCAACGTCCTGACTTTC
TRBV6-6	-	-	TRBJ1-2	CASSPPPRAFNYGYTF	TGTGCCAGCAGTCCTCCTCCCCGGGCCTTTAACTATGGCTACACCTTC
TRBV29-1	-	-	TRBJ1-1	CSVRKNTEAFF	TGCAGCGTTCGGAAGAACACTGAAGCTTTCTTT
TRBV19	-	TRBD1	TRBJ2-1	CASSLRQGRSYNEQFF	TGTGCCAGTAGCCTGAGACAGGGTAGGTCCTACAATGAGCAGTTCTTC
TRBV11-2	-	TRBD2	TRBJ2-3	CASSPSGRPSTDTQYF	TGTGCCAGCAGCCCTAGCGGGAGACCCAGCACAGATACGCAGTATTTT
TRBV29-1	-	-	TRBJ1-2	CSVEARGLQGGSNYGYTF	TGCAGCGTTGAAGCTAGGGGGTTACAGGGAGGGTCCAACTATGGCTACACCTTC
TRBV29-1	-	-	TRBJ2-1	CSVVPLTVFRNEQFF	TGCAGCGTTGTTCCCCTCACAGTCTTCCGTAATGAGCAGTTCTTC
TRBV27	-	TRBD2	TRBJ2-7	CASSPLTSGISYEQYF	TGTGCCAGCAGTCCGCTGACTAGCGGGATCTCCTACGAGCAGTACTTC
TRBV2	once	TRBD1	TRBJ2-7	CARGRDRSSYEQYF	TGTGCCCGGGGGCGGGACAGGAGCTCCTACGAGCAGTACTTC
TRBV2	-	TRBD1	TRBJ1-2	CASRTGGNYGYTF	TGTGCCAGCCGGACAGGGGGTAACTATGGCTACACCTTC
TRBV27	once	-	TRBJ2-1	CAGRTLRQFF	TGTGCCGGGCGGACTCTTCGGCAGTTCTTC
TRBV27	-	-	TRBJ2-7	CASSPYGGRIEQYF	TGTGCCAGCAGCCCCTACGGGGGGCGGATCGAGCAGTACTTC